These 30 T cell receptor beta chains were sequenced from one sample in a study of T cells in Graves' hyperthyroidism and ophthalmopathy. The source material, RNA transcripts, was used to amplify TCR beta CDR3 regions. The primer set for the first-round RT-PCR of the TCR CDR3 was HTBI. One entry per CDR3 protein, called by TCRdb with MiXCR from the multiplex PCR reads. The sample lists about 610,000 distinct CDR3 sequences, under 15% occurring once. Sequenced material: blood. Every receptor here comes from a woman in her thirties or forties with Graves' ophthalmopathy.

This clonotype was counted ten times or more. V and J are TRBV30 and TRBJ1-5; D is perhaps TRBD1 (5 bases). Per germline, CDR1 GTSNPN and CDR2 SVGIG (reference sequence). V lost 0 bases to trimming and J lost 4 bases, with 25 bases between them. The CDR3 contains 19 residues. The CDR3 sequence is CAWSVHRSTITTLNQPQHF. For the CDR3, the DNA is TGTGCCTGGAGTGTACACAGGTCGACGATTACGACCTTAAATCAGCCCCAGCATTTT.

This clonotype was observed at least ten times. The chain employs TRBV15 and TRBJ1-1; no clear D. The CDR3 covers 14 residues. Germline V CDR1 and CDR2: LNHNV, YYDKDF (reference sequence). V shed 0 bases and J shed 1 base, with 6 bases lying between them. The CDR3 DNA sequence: TGTGCCACCAGCAGAGAAATGGCGAACACTGAAGCTTTCTTT. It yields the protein CATSREMANTEAFF.

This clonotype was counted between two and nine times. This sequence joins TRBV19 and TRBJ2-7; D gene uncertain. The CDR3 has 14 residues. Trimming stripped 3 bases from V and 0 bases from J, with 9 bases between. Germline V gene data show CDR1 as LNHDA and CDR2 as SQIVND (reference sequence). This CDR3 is CASSMAASSYEQYF. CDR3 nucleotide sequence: TGTGCCAGTAGTATGGCGGCGAGCTCCTACGAGCAGTACTTC.

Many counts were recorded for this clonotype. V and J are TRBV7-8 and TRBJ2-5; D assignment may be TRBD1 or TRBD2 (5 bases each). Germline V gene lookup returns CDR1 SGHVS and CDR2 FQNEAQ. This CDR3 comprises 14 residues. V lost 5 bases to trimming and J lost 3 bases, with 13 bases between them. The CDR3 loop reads CASSPELGEETQYF. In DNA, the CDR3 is TGTGCCAGCAGCCCCGAACTGGGGGAAGAGACCCAGTACTTC.

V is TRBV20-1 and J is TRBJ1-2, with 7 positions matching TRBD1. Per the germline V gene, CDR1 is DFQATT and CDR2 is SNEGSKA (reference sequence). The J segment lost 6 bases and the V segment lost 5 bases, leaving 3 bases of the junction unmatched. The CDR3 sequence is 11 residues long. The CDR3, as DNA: TGCAGTGCTGTAGGACAGGATGGCTACACCTTC. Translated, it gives CSAVGQDGYTF.

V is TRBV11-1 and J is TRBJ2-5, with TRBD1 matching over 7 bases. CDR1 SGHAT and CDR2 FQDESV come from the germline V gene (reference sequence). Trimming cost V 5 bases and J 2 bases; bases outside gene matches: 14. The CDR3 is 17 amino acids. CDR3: CASSTPTGVPSQETQYF. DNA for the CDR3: TGTGCCAGCAGCACACCCACAGGGGTGCCTTCTCAAGAGACCCAGTACTTC.

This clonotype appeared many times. The CDR3 nucleotides are TGTGCCAGCAGGGGACAGGGCTTCTCTGGAAACACCATATATTTT. Its protein is CASRGQGFSGNTIYF. The chain employs TRBV2 and TRBJ1-3; 9 nucleotides line up with TRBD1. V lost 6 bases and J lost 0; bases outside the gene matches: 3. The CDR3 runs to 15 residues. The germline gives CDR1 SNHLY, CDR2 FYNNEI.

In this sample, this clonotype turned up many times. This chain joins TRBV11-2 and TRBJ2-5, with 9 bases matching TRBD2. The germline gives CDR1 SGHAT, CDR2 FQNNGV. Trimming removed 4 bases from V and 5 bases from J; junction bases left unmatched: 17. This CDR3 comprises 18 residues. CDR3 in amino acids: CASSSARGWREGYETQYF. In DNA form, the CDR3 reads TGTGCCAGCAGCTCTGCCAGGGGGTGGCGGGAGGGTTACGAGACCCAGTACTTC. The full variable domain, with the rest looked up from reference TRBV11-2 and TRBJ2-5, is EAGVAQSPRYKIIEKRQSVAFWCNPISGHATLYWYQQILGQGPKLLIQFQNNGVVDDSQLPKDRFSAERLKGVDSTLKIQPAKLEDSAVYLCASSSARGWREGYETQYFGPGTRLLVL.

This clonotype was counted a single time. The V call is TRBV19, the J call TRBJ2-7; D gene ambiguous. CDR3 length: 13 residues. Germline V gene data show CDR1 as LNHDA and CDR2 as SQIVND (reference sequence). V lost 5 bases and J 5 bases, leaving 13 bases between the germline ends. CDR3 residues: CASSPYVYDEQYF. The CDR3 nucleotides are TGTGCCAGTAGTCCGTATGTTTACGACGAGCAGTACTTC.

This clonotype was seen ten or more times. The CDR3 region is CASSVEPAGWSEQYF. As DNA, the CDR3 is TGTGCCAGCAGCGTAGAGCCAGCGGGCTGGAGCGAGCAGTACTTC. V gene TRBV9 combines with J gene TRBJ2-7; D may be TRBD2 (6 bases). CDR1 is SGDLS and CDR2 is YYNGEE in the germline V gene. Trimming left V 0 bases short and J 6 bases short, with 16 bases between. The CDR3 contains 15 residues.

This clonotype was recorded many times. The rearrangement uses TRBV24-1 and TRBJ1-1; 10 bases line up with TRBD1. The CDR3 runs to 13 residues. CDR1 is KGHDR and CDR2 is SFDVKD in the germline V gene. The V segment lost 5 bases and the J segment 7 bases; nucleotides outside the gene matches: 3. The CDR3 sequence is CATSVTGGGEAFF. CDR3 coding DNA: TGTGCCACCAGTGTGACAGGGGGCGGTGAAGCTTTCTTT.

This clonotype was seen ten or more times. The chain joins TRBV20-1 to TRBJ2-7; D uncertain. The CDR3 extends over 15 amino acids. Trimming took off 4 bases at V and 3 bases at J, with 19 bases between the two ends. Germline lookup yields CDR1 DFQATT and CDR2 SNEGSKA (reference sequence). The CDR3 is CSATEPGPSYYEQYF. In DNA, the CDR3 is TGCAGTGCTACGGAGCCCGGGCCCTCTTACTACGAGCAGTACTTC.

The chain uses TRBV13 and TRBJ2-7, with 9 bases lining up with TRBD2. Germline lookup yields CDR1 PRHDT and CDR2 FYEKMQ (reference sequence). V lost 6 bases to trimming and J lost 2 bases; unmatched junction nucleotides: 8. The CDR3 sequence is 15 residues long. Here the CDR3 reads CASRVHSGGAYEQYF. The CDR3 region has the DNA TGTGCCAGCAGGGTTCATAGCGGGGGAGCCTACGAGCAGTACTTC.

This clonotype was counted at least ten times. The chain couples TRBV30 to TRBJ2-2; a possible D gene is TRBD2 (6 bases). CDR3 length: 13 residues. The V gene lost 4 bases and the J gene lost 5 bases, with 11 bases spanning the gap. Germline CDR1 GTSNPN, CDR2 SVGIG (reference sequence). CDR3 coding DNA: TGTGCCTGGAACCCGGGAGTTACCGGGGAGCTGTTTTTT. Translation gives CAWNPGVTGELFF.

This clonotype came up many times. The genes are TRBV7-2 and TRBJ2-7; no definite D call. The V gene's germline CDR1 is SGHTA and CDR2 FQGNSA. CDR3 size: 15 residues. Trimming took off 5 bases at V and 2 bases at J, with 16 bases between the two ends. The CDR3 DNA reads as TGTGCCAGCAGCCTAAAGAGCCACAGTACCTACGAGCAGTACTTC. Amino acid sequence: CASSLKSHSTYEQYF. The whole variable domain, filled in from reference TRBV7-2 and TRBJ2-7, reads GAGVSQSPSNKVTEKGKDVELRCDPISGHTALYWYRQSLGQGLEFLIYFQGNSAPDKSGLPSDRFSAERTGGSVSTLTIQRTQQEDSAVYLCASSLKSHSTYEQYFGPGTRLTVT.

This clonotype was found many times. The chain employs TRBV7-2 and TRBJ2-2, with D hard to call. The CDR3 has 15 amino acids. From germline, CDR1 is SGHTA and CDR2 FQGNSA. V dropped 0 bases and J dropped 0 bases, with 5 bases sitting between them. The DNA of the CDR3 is TGTGCCAGCAGCTTAGCTGGGACGAACACCGGGGAGCTGTTTTTT. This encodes CASSLAGTNTGELFF.

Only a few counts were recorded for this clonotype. Written as DNA, the CDR3 is TGTGCCAGCAGCGTAGGAGGGGGGGGGTACACTGAAGCTTTCTTT. Translation gives CASSVGGGGYTEAFF. This sequence joins TRBV9 and TRBJ1-1, with D tentatively TRBD1 (6 bases). V was pared by 0 bases and J by 3 bases, with 12 bases between. CDR3 size: 15 residues. In germline, CDR1 is SGDLS, CDR2 YYNGEE. The whole variable domain, filled in from reference TRBV9 and TRBJ1-1, reads DSGVTQTPKHLITATGQRVTLRCSPRSGDLSVYWYQQSLDQGLQFLIQYYNGEERAKGNILERFSAQQFPDLHSELNLSSLELGDSALYFCASSVGGGGYTEAFFGQGTRLTVV.

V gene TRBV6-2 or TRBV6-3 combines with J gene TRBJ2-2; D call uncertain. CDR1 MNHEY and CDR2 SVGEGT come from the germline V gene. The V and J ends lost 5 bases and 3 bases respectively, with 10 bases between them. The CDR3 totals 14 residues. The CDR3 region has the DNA TGTGCCAGCAGTCGCCCCCGAGACACCGGGGAGCTGTTTTTT. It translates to CASSRPRDTGELFF.

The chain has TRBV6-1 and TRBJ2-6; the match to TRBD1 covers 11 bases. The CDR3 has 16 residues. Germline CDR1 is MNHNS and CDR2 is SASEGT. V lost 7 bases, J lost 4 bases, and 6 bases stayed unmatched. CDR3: CASMGTGGDGANVLTF. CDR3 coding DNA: TGTGCCAGCATGGGGACAGGGGGGGACGGGGCCAACGTCCTGACTTTC.

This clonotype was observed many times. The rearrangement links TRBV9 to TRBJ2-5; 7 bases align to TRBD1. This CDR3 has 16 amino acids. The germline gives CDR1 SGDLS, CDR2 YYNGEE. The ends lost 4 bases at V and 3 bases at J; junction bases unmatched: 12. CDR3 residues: CASSPWTGLDKETQYF. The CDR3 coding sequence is TGTGCCAGCAGCCCCTGGACAGGCCTAGATAAAGAGACCCAGTACTTC.

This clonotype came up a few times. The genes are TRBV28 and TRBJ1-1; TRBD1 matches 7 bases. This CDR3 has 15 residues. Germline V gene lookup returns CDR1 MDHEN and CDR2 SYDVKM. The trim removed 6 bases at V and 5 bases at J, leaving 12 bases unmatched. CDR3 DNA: TGTGCCAGCAGACCAACAGGGGATTGGGGGACTGAAGCTTTCTTT. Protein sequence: CASRPTGDWGTEAFF.

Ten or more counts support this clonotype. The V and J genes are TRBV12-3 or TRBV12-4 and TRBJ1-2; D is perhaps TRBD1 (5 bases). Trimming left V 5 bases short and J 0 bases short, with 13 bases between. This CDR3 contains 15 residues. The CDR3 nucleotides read TGTGCCAGCAGTCGGAGGGGCGGGCCTAACTATGGCTACACCTTC. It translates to CASSRRGGPNYGYTF.

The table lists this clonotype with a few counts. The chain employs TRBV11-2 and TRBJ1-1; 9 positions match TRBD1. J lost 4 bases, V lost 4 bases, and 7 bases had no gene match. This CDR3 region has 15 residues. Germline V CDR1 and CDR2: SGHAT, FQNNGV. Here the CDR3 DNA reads TGTGCCAGCAGCTCACAGGGGGCTAGCCTCACTGAAGCTTTCTTT. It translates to CASSSQGASLTEAFF.

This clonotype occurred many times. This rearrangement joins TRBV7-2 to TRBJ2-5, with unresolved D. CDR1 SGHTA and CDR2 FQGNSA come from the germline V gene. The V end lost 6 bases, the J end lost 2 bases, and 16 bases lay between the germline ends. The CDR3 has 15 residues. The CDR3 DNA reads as TGTGCCAGCAGTATCTCACCCCACCTTCAAGAGACCCAGTACTTC. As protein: CASSISPHLQETQYF.

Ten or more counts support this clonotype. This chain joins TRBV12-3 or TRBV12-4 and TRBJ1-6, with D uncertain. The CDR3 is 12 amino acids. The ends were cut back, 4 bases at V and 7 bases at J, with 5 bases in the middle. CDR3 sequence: CASSYRNSPLHF. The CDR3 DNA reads TGTGCCAGCAGTTATAGAAATTCACCCCTCCACTTT.

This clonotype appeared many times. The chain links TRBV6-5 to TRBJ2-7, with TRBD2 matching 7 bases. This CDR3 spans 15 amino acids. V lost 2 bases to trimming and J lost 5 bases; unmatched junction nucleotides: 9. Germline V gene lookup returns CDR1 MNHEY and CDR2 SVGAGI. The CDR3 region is CASSYRGSGGHEQYF. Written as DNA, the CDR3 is TGTGCCAGCAGTTACCGGGGGTCGGGAGGCCACGAGCAGTACTTC.

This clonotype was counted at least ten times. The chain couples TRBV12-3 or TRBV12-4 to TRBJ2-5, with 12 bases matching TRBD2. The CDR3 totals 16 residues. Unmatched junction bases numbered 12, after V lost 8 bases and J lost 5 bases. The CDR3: CASAGLAGPARETQYF. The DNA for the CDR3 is TGTGCCAGCGCGGGACTAGCGGGTCCCGCACGGGAGACCCAGTACTTC.

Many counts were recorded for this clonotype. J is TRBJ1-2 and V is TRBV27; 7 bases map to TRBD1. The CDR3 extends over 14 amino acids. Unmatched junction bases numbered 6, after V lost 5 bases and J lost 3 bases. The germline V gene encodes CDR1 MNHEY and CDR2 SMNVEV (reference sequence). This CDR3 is CASSRTGDHYGYTF. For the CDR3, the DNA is TGTGCCAGCAGTAGAACAGGGGATCACTATGGCTACACCTTC.

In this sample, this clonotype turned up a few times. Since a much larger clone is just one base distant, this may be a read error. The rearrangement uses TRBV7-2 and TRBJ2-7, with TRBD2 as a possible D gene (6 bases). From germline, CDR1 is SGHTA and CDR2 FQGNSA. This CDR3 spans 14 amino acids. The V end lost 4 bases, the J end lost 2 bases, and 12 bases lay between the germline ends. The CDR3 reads CASSSWAGTYEQYF. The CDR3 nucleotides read TGTGCCAGCAGCTCCTGGGCGGGAACCTACGAGCAGTACTTC.

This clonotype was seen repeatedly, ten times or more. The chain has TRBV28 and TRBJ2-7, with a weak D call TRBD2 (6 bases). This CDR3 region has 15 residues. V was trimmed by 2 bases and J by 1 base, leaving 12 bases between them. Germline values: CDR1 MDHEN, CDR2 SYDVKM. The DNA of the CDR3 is TGTGCCAGCAGTTTACGGGGAGGAGGGTCCTACGAGCAGTACTTC. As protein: CASSLRGGGSYEQYF.